The 13 T cell receptor beta chains given below trace back to one sample, sequenced in a study of blood T cell repertoires in COVID-19. Some clones are missing from TCRdb's copy, which holds only in-frame ones; the method was immunoSEQ multiplex PCR. The sample lists 85,000 to 100,000 clones; 90% were seen once. Material for sequencing was peripheral blood. The receptors were gathered from a man between 60 and 70 years old with acute or convalescent COVID-19.

This sequence joins TRBV5-1 and TRBJ1-1; D unclear. The V gene lost 0 bases and the J gene lost 5 bases, with 8 bases spanning the gap. Germline V CDR1 and CDR2: SGHRS, YFSETQ. The CDR3 runs 13 residues. CDR3 sequence reads: CASSLGGPTEAFF. CDR3 nucleotides: TGCGCCAGCAGCTTGGGAGGGCCTACTGAAGCTTTCTTT.

V gene TRBV7-9 combines with J gene TRBJ2-3; D gene ambiguous. This CDR3 is built from 11 residues. Trimming took 2 bases from V and 5 from J, leaving 2 bases between them. Germline CDR1 SEHNR, CDR2 FQNEAQ (reference sequence). The CDR3 here is CASSLQDTQYF. In DNA form, the CDR3 reads TGTGCCAGCAGCTTACAAGATACGCAGTATTTT.

V gene TRBV4-1 combines with J gene TRBJ1-2; a weak D match, TRBD1 (6 bases). V was pared by 2 bases and J by 5 bases, with 12 bases between. The CDR3 is 14 residues long. The germline gives CDR1 MGHRA, CDR2 YSYEKL. CDR3: CASSQQGLRYGYTF. The CDR3 DNA is TGCGCCAGCAGCCAACAGGGGTTAAGGTATGGCTACACCTTC.

The chain has TRBV9 and TRBJ2-1; TRBD2 matches at 10 bases. The CDR3 extends over 17 amino acids. Trimming at V came to 2 bases and at J to 8 bases, leaving 13 bases not matched to a gene. CDR1 is SGDLS, CDR2 YYNGEE, per germline. The CDR3 spells CASSVRTGSGGAYEQFF. The CDR3 region has the DNA TGTGCCAGCAGCGTCCGGACGGGGAGCGGGGGGGCCTATGAGCAGTTCTTC.

The chain links TRBV5-4 to TRBJ2-2; D is undetermined. The CDR3 consists of 13 residues. Germline-derived CDR1 and CDR2 are SGHNT and YYREEE (reference sequence). Trimming removed 0 bases from V and 6 bases from J, with 6 bases in between. DNA for the CDR3: TGTGCCAGCAGCTTGGATGGCCCCGGGGAGCTGTTTTTT. Residues: CASSLDGPGELFF. The whole variable domain, filled in from reference TRBV5-4 and TRBJ2-2, reads ETGVTQSPTHLIKTRGQQVTLRCSSQSGHNTVSWYQQALGQGPQFIFQYYREEENGRGNFPPRFSGLQFPNYSSELNVNALELDDSALYLCASSLDGPGELFFGEGSRLTVL.

This clone was seen once. The gene calls are TRBV7-9 and TRBJ1-5, with TRBD1 matching over 7 bases. The germline V gene has CDR1 SEHNR and CDR2 FQNEAQ (reference sequence). V trimming: 3 bases; J trimming: 4 bases; junction bases outside the gene matches: 12. The CDR3 totals 17 residues. CDR3 DNA sequence: TGTGCCAGCAGCTTTATCGGGACAGCAATATCAAATCAGCCCCAGCATTTT. It is translated as CASSFIGTAISNQPQHF.

The chain combines TRBV12-5 with TRBJ1-5; D unclear. Trimming took 7 bases from V and 3 from J, leaving 22 bases between them. CDR1 LGHNT and CDR2 FRNRAP come from the germline V gene. The CDR3 sequence is 17 residues long. DNA of the CDR3: TGTGCTAGTGCCCGCCGGATAACTGGGCAGAACAATCAGCCCCAGCATTTT. This codes for CASARRITGQNNQPQHF.

The chain uses TRBV5-6 and TRBJ1-2; 7 nucleotides align to TRBD1. The CDR3 sequence is 12 residues long. J lost 7 bases, V lost 1 base, and 1 base had no gene match. CDR1 is SGHDT and CDR2 is YYEEEE in the germline V gene. CDR3 loop: CASSLWDSGYTF. In DNA form, the CDR3 reads TGTGCCAGCAGCTTGTGGGACAGTGGCTACACCTTC. Combining the CDR3 with reference TRBV5-6 and TRBJ1-2 gives the whole variable domain DAGVTQSPTHLIKTRGQQVTLRCSPKSGHDTVSWYQQALGQGPQFIFQYYEEEERQRGNFPDRFSGHQFPNYSSELNVNALLLGDSALYLCASSLWDSGYTFGSGTRLTVV.

This chain joins TRBV24-1 and TRBJ2-3; D is unresolved. V was trimmed by 6 bases and J by 3 bases, leaving 9 bases between them. The germline gives CDR1 KGHDR, CDR2 SFDVKD. The CDR3 is 13 amino acids. As DNA, the CDR3 is TGTGCCACCAGTTCGGCCGGGACAGATACGCAGTATTTT. Translating it yields CATSSAGTDTQYF.

J is TRBJ1-3 and V is TRBV10-3; 8 nucleotides match TRBD1. The CDR3 is 18 amino acids. Germline CDR1 is ENHRY and CDR2 is SYGVKD. J gave up 0 bases and V 2 bases, and 9 bases lay outside the gene matches. The DNA for the CDR3 is TGTGCCATCAGTGAGAGGACAGGGTCGCTTAACTCTGGAAACACCATATATTTT. Translating it yields CAISERTGSLNSGNTIYF.

The chain uses TRBV5-1 and TRBJ1-1; D unclear. Germline lookup yields CDR1 SGHRS and CDR2 YFSETQ. V lost 4 bases and J lost 1, with 14 bases in between. CDR3 length equals 15 residues. The CDR3 protein is CASSLNSDKNTEAFF. The CDR3 bases are TGCGCCAGCAGCCTTAATTCCGACAAGAACACTGAAGCTTTCTTT.

This CDR3 is CASSFGLAGSTDTQYF. The CDR3 DNA reads TGCGCCAGCAGCTTCGGACTAGCGGGTAGCACAGATACGCAGTATTTT. V is TRBV5-1 and J is TRBJ2-3, with 11 nucleotides matching TRBD2. Germline CDR1 reads SGHRS; CDR2 reads YFSETQ. The trim removed 2 bases at V and 0 bases at J, leaving 2 bases unmatched. This CDR3 is built from 16 residues.

This chain connects TRBV19 to TRBJ1-2; D ambiguous. This CDR3 comprises 13 residues. V was pared by 3 bases and J by 4 bases, with 9 bases between. Germline loops: CDR1 LNHDA, CDR2 SQIVND (reference sequence). The CDR3 DNA reads TGTGCCAGTAGTATGGTCGGGTCCTATGGCTACACCTTC. It encodes CASSMVGSYGYTF.